This T cell receptor (beta chain) emerged from a study of vaccination and CD4 T cells after COVID-19. Study summary: Convalescent persons amounted to six males plus four females, two of whom were Hispanic.

The time point denotes: late sampling 161 to 241 days after vaccination in three convalescent patients. TCRdb processed the PCR reads anew with MiXCR; each CDR3 protein has one entry. Among more than 25,000 distinct CDR3 sequences listed, approximately 49% were seen once. This clonotype was found a few times. The trim removed 3 bases at V and 3 bases at J, leaving 8 bases unmatched. The CDR3 covers 16 residues. Germline V gene sequence: CDR1 LNHDA, CDR2 SQIVND (reference sequence). V gene TRBV19 combines with J gene TRBJ2-1, with 7 bases that match TRBD2. The source was CD4+ T cells from blood, collected about 7 months after SARS-CoV-2 vaccination. The source is a human donor who had recovered from COVID-19. CDR3 sequence: CASSMMGGYNYNEQFF. The CDR3 region has the DNA TGTGCCAGTAGTATGATGGGGGGGTATAACTACAATGAGCAGTTCTTC.